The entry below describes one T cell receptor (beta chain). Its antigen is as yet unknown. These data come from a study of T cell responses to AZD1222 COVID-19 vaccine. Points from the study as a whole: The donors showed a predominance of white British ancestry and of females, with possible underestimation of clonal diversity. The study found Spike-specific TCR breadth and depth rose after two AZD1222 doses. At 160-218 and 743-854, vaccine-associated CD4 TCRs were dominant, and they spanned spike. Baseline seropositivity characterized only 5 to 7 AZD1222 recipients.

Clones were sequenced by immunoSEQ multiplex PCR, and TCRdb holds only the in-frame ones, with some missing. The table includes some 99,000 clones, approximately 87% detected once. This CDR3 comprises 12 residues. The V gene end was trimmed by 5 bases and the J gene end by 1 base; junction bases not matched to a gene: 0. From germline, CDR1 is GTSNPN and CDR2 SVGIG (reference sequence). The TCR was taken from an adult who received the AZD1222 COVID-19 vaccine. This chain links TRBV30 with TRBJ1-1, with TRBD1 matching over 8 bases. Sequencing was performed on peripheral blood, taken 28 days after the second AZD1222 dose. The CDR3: CAWQGANTEAFF. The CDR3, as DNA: TGTGCCTGGCAGGGGGCGAACACTGAAGCTTTCTTT.